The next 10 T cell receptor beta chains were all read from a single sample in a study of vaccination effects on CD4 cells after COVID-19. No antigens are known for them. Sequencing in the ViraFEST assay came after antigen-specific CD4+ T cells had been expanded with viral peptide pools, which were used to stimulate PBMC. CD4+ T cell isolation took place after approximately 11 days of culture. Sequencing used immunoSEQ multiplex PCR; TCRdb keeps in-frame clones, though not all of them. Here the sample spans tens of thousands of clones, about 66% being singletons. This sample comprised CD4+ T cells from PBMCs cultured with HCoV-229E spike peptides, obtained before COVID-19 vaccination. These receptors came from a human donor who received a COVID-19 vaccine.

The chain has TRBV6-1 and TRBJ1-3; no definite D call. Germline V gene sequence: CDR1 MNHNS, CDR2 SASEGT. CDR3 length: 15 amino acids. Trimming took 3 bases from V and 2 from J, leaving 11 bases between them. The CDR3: CASSEGPGAGNTIYF. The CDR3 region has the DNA TGTGCCAGCAGTGAGGGCCCGGGCGCTGGAAACACCATATATTTT.

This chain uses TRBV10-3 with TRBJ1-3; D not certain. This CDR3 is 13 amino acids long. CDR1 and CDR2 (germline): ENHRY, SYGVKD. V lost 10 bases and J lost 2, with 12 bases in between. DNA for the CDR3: TGTGCCACGGCGCGGGTTACTGGAAACACCATATATTTT. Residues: CATARVTGNTIYF.

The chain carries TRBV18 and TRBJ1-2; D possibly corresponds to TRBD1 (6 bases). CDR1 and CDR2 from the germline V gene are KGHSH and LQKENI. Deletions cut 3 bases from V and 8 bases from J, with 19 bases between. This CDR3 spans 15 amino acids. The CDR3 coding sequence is TGTGCCAGCTCACCGCTATTGGGGGCACCAGAGGGCTACACCTTC. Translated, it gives CASSPLLGAPEGYTF.

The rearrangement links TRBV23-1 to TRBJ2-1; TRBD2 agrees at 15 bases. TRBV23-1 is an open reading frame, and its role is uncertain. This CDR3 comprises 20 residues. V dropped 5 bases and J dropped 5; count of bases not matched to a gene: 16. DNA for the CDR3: TGCGCCAGCAGTTCAATCGTAAGGACTAGCGGGAGGGACCATAACAATGAGCAGTTCTTC. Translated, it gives CASSSIVRTSGRDHNNEQFF.

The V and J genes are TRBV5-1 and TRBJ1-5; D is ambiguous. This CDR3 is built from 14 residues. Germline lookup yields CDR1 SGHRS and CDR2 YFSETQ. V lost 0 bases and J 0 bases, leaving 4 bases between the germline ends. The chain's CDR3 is CASSLDVSNQPQHF. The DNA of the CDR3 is TGCGCCAGCAGCTTGGACGTTAGCAATCAGCCCCAGCATTTT.

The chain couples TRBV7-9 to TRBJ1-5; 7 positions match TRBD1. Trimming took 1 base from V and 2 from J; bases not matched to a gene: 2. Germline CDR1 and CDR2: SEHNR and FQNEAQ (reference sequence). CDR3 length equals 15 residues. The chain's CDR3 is CASSLEQGGNQPQHF. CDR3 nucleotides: TGTGCCAGCAGCTTAGAGCAGGGGGGCAATCAGCCCCAGCATTTT. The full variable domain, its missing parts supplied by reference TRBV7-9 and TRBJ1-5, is DTGVSQNPRHKITKRGQNVTFRCDPISEHNRLYWYRQTLGQGPEFLTYFQNEAQLEKSRLLSDRFSAERPKGSFSTLEIQRTEQGDSAMYLCASSLEQGGNQPQHFGDGTRLSIL.

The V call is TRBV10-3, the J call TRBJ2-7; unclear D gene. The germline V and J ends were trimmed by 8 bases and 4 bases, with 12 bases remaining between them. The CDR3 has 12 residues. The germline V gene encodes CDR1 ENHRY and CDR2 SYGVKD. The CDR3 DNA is TGTGCCATCGCACATGAGAAGTACGAGCAGTACTTC. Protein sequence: CAIAHEKYEQYF.

The CDR3 DNA sequence: TGTGCCAGCGTAATGGACGGCTACTCCTACGAGCAGTACTTC. Its protein is CASVMDGYSYEQYF. V and J are TRBV7-8 and TRBJ2-7, with D unclear. With 8 bases removed from V and 0 bases from J, the gap between germline ends came to 14 bases. The CDR3 spans 14 residues. CDR1 SGHVS and CDR2 FQNEAQ come from the germline V gene.

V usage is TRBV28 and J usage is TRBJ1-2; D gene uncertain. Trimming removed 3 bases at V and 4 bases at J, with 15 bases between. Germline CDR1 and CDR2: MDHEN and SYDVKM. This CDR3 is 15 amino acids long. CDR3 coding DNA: TGTGCCAGCAGTTTTAGGGTAGGGAGGCCCTATGGCTACACCTTC. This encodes CASSFRVGRPYGYTF.

The CDR3 spells CASSYAGTSPNEQFF. The DNA for the CDR3 is TGCGCCAGCAGCTATGCCGGGACTAGCCCCAATGAGCAGTTCTTC. V usage is TRBV5-1 and J usage is TRBJ2-1; 9 nucleotides match TRBD2. With V trimmed by 3 bases and J by 6 bases, 7 bases remained unmatched. The germline gives CDR1 SGHRS, CDR2 YFSETQ. The CDR3 covers 15 residues.